The entry that follows covers one T cell receptor (beta chain) sequence. The antigen remains undetermined. These data originate in a study of T cell responses to AZD1222 COVID-19 vaccine. General study results and limits: At baseline, just 6 or 7 AZD1222 recipients tested seropositive. It was only after the peak T cell response that any repertoires were sampled. The donors showed a predominance of white British ancestry and of females, with possible underestimation of clonal diversity.

CDR3 length: 13 amino acids. In germline, CDR1 is SQVTM, CDR2 ANQGSEA. Between the trimmed V and J ends, which lost 4 bases and 3 bases, there was a span of 12 bases. TCRdb's copy holds only in-frame clones and misses some; the assay was immunoSEQ multiplex PCR. This table holds 120,000 to 150,000 clones, approximately 90% found once. Sequencing used peripheral blood, obtained 28 days after the second AZD1222 dose. The source of this sequence is an adult who received the AZD1222 COVID-19 vaccine. The gene calls are TRBV29-1 and TRBJ1-1; tentative D call: TRBD1 (5 bases). The chain's CDR3 is CSVVGETYTEAFF. The CDR3 DNA reads as TGCAGCGTTGTGGGGGAGACTTACACTGAAGCTTTCTTT.